The present entry profiles one T cell receptor (beta chain) with its context. This sample stems from a study of blood T cell repertoires in COVID-19. Across the whole study: Sources were T cells, B-cell-depleted T cells, or PBMCs; the material itself was cDNA or gDNA.

The CDR3 length is 15 residues. Germline V CDR1 and CDR2: SGHTA, FQGNSA. Between the trimmed V and J ends, which lost 5 bases and 1 base, there was a span of 14 bases. Under the authors' procedure: Amplification from reference gene primers served as the basis for estimated nucleated cell counts. TCRdb keeps only in-frame clones here, not all; method: immunoSEQ multiplex PCR. V and J calls and clone size are as listed in that table; D and trimming were resolved from the DNA. The sample has tens of thousands of clones, approximately 90% seen once. Sequenced: peripheral blood. The chain uses TRBV7-2 and TRBJ1-1; D remains unclear. This receptor was taken from a man between 50 and 59 years old with active COVID-19. The CDR3, as DNA: TGTGCCAGCAGCCTGGCTCGGCACAGGAACACTGAAGCTTTCTTT. Translating it yields CASSLARHRNTEAFF.